This TCR beta chain appears in the sequencing data of a study of CD8 T cells in Susac syndrome. Sequencing of TCR beta, carried out with a high-throughput approach, was applied to CD8+ and CD4+ T cells from the blood. Random-hexamer reverse transcription was applied to about 0.5 to 1 ug RNA. Each CDR3 protein gets one entry after TCRdb re-called the immunoSEQ multiplex PCR reads with MiXCR. The sample lists some 260,000 distinct CDR3 sequences, roughly 84% occurring once. The ends lost 0 bases at V and 3 bases at J; junction bases unmatched: 3. The CDR3 is 16 residues long. Germline assignment: CDR1 SEHNR and CDR2 FQNEAQ (reference sequence).

The chain links TRBV7-9 to TRBJ1-3; 9 bases agree with TRBD1. Sequencing input: CD8+ T cells from PBMCs. The sequence came from a human donor with multiple sclerosis. The CDR3: CASSLAGTGNGNTIYF. The CDR3 bases are TGTGCCAGCAGCTTAGCCGGGACAGGGAATGGAAACACCATATATTTT.